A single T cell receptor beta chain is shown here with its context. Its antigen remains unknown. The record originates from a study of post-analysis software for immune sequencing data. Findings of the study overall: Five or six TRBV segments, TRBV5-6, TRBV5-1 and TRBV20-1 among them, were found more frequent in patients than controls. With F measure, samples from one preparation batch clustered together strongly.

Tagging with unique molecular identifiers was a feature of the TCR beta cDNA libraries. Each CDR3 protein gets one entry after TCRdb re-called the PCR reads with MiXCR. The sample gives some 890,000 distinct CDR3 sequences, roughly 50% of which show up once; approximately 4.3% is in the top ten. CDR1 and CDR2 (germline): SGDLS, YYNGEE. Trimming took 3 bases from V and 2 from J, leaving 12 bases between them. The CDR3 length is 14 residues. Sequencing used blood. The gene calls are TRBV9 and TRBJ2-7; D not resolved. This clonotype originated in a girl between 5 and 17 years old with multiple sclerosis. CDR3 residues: CASSAADHAYEQYF. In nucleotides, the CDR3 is TGTGCCAGCAGCGCCGCTGACCACGCCTACGAGCAGTACTTC.